The entry that follows covers one T cell receptor (beta chain) sequence. Authors' methods: Scientists estimated how many nucleated cells there were by amplifying reference gene primers. The assay was immunoSEQ multiplex PCR, and TCRdb's table has in-frame clones only and misses some. V, J and clone size are taken as reported in that table, and D and trimming were inferred from the DNA itself. The sample includes roughly 250,000 clones, 75% to 95% of them seen just once. This sample was taken from a study of blood T cell repertoires in COVID-19. Study-wide background: Samples representing acute and convalescent COVID-19 were sourced from the United States, Italy and Spain.

Germline CDR1 MNHEY, CDR2 SMNVEV (reference sequence). V was trimmed by 5 bases and J by 0 bases, leaving 9 bases between them. CDR3 length: 14 amino acids. Enrollees, about 18 to 95 years old, lived in 25 or so US areas. Cohort allocation depended upon clinical history that participants reported. The chain employs TRBV27 and TRBJ2-3, with D unclear. The specimen sequenced was PBMCs or T cells enriched from blood (not recorded which). The clonotype comes from a woman younger than 35 who had recovered from COVID-19. The CDR3 bases are TGTGCCAGCAGTCCCCTCGGGAGCACAGATACGCAGTATTTT. Encoded protein: CASSPLGSTDTQYF.